The entry below gives a single T cell receptor (beta chain) sequence along with its context. This specimen belongs to a study of blood T cell repertoires in COVID-19. Study-level information: Spain, Italy and the United States supplied samples that represented acute and convalescent COVID-19. From T cells, B-cell-depleted T cells, or PBMCs came the material, which was cDNA or gDNA.

CDR1 and CDR2 from the germline V gene are MDHEN and SYDVKM. The CDR3 length is 15 residues. V shed 2 bases and J 5 bases; nucleotides not matched to a gene: 6. In the authors' workflow: Amplification from reference gene primers served as the basis for estimated nucleated cell counts. Assay used: immunoSEQ multiplex PCR; TCRdb lists only in-frame clones, some missing. D and trimming come from the DNA, and the V and J calls and clone size come from that table. This table has around 200,000 clones, less than 85% appearing once. The rearrangement links TRBV28 to TRBJ2-5; 9 positions match TRBD2. The clonotype originates from a man aged 50 to 60 who had recovered from COVID-19. Material: peripheral blood. CDR3 in amino acids: CASSLIGGRGETQYF. CDR3 coding DNA: TGTGCCAGCAGTTTAATCGGCGGGAGGGGTGAGACCCAGTACTTC.